A selection of T cell receptor beta chains follows, all from one sample in a study of T cell repertoires in cytomegalovirus infection. TCRdb re-analysed the reads in MiXCR, keeping a single row per CDR3 protein. The sample gives some 700,000 distinct CDR3 sequences, roughly 30% of which show up once; 15% to 20% is in the top ten. Their antigens are not known. The sequencing here drew on cultured PBMCs, taken from culture after CMV antigen stimulation. The source of these receptors is a human donor in good health (CMV status not recorded). Some clones in this sample may be carry-over from other donors' samples. The conserved cysteine and the conserved F or W are not part of the CDR3 here. Fields, in order: clone size, V gene, J gene, CDR3 protein. Rows give clone size only sometimes, using once, few, many, or a class for an expanded clone.

clone_size: .; v_call: TRBV23-1; j_call: TRBJ2-7; cdr3_aa: ASSPTSGWRGSEQY
clone_size: .; v_call: TRBV20-1; j_call: TRBJ1-5; cdr3_aa: SARLPAADQPQH
clone_size: .; v_call: TRBV19; j_call: TRBJ2-1; cdr3_aa: ASSIGGGRSYNEQF
clone_size: .; v_call: TRBV18; j_call: TRBJ2-2; cdr3_aa: ASSPPTGSANTGELF
clone_size: .; v_call: TRBV11-3; j_call: TRBJ2-1; cdr3_aa: ASSLGWPSGSNEQF
clone_size: many; v_call: TRBV6-1; j_call: TRBJ2-2; cdr3_aa: ASVPGRVIGELF
clone_size: .; v_call: TRBV20-1; j_call: TRBJ2-7; cdr3_aa: SARDPGTGTYEQY
clone_size: .; v_call: TRBV7-2; j_call: TRBJ2-2; cdr3_aa: ASSRRAAGELF
clone_size: .; v_call: TRBV5-5; j_call: TRBJ2-4; cdr3_aa: ASSPRTAIENIQY
clone_size: few; v_call: TRBV6-1; j_call: TRBJ2-5; cdr3_aa: ASSDWGQETQY
clone_size: few; v_call: TRBV4-3; j_call: TRBJ2-7; cdr3_aa: ASSQPGTSEAYEQY
clone_size: .; v_call: TRBV7-8; j_call: TRBJ1-2; cdr3_aa: ASSLGEIYGYT
clone_size: few; v_call: TRBV4-1; j_call: TRBJ2-1; cdr3_aa: ASSQEFGTSGGASDEQF
clone_size: .; v_call: TRBV27; j_call: TRBJ2-7; cdr3_aa: ASSQGQSSSYEQY
clone_size: .; v_call: TRBV28; j_call: TRBJ1-5; cdr3_aa: ASTGQGDVPQH
clone_size: few; v_call: TRBV7-2; j_call: TRBJ2-5; cdr3_aa: ASSTFGGSLETQY
clone_size: few; v_call: TRBV6-1; j_call: TRBJ1-1; cdr3_aa: ASSTLWGMNTEAF
clone_size: few; v_call: TRBV27; j_call: TRBJ2-7; cdr3_aa: ASSPRTGFAYEQY